Reported below is one TCR beta chain. The study assigned cohorts using participant-reported clinical history. Individuals in the exposed group had encountered a COVID-19 case within 2 weeks preceding study entry. The repertoire was sequenced with immunoSEQ multiplex PCR; TCRdb's copy has only in-frame clones and lacks some. The data show 320,000 or so clones, around 84% seen once. From germline, CDR1 is SQVTM and CDR2 ANQGSEA. V trimming: 7 bases; J trimming: 6 bases; junction bases outside the gene matches: 4. CDR3 size: 12 residues. This entry is derived from a study of blood T cell repertoires in COVID-19.

The specimen was PBMCs or T cells enriched from blood (not recorded which). The sequence derives from a woman between 25 and 40 years old who had been exposed to COVID-19. V usage is TRBV29-1 and J usage is TRBJ2-1, with 9 positions matching TRBD1. The CDR3: CSGGQGGNEQFF. The CDR3, as DNA: TGCAGCGGGGGACAGGGTGGCAATGAGCAGTTCTTC.